The rows below give T cell receptor beta chains drawn from one sample of a study of blood T cells in healthy people across ages. Each CDR3 protein is one row after TCRdb ran MiXCR on the 5' RACE reads. The repertoire holds 850,000 or so distinct CDR3 sequences, with 29% as singletons. The sample was blood. The receptor source for this set is a woman older than 75 in good health. Each CDR3 is given with its conserved first and last residue. The D gene is left open where the match is weak. A clone size is listed for some rows: how often the clone was seen (once, few, many), or a class if it is expanded.

j_call,v_call,d_call,clone_size,cdr3_nt,cdr3_aa
TRBJ2-6,TRBV7-2,NA,many,TGTGCCAGCAGCTTAGTGGCAGGGTCTGGGGCCAACGTCCTGACTTTC,CASSLVAGSGANVLTF
TRBJ2-7,TRBV7-6,TRBD1,NA,TGTGCCAGCAGCCGGGGACAGGGGGACTACAATGAGCAGTACTTC,CASSRGQGDYNEQYF
TRBJ2-1,TRBV12-3/TRBV12-4,TRBD1,few,TGTGCCAGCACCAATCGAAGGGGACAGGGGGTTAGGGGTGAGCAGTTCTTC,CASTNRRGQGVRGEQFF
TRBJ2-1,TRBV20-1,NA,NA,TGCAGTGCTAGTACCGAACCCAATGAGCAGTTCTTC,CSASTEPNEQFF
TRBJ2-3,TRBV28,NA,many,TGTGCCAGCAAGGGGCAGGACACAGATACGCAGTATTTT,CASKGQDTDTQYF
TRBJ2-7,TRBV4-2,NA,NA,TGTGCCAGCAGCCAACTAGGCTTAAGTGGGTCCCGCGAGCAGTACTTC,CASSQLGLSGSREQYF
TRBJ1-2,TRBV2,TRBD1,many,TGTGCCAGCAGGGAACAGGGGGCTAACTATGGCTACACCTTC,CASREQGANYGYTF
TRBJ2-1,TRBV6-2/TRBV6-3,NA,NA,TGTGCCAGCAGTTACTTAAACCAACACAATGAGCAGTTCTTC,CASSYLNQHNEQFF
TRBJ2-1,TRBV5-8,NA,many,TGTGCCAGCAGCTTGGATCTTGGGGGACGCGAGCAGTTCTTC,CASSLDLGGREQFF
TRBJ2-1,TRBV5-1,NA,NA,TGTGCCAGCAGCTGGGGCCAGGCCGGAAATGAGCAGTTCTTC,CASSWGQAGNEQFF
TRBJ2-5,TRBV5-1,TRBD1,NA,TGCGCCAGCAGCTGGACAGGCCAGATACAAGAGACCCAGTACTTC,CASSWTGQIQETQYF
TRBJ1-5,TRBV6-2/TRBV6-3,TRBD1,few,TGTGCCAGCACCCCTGGGCAGGGGGCTTATAGCAATCAGCCCCAGCATTTT,CASTPGQGAYSNQPQHF
TRBJ1-1,TRBV7-2,TRBD1,few,TGTGCCAGCAGCTTAGAGGGGACAGGGGGGGCTTTCTTT,CASSLEGTGGAFF
TRBJ1-2,TRBV5-1,NA,many,TGCGCCAGCAGCTTGGCTTGGGGAAATGGCTACACCTTC,CASSLAWGNGYTF
TRBJ2-2,TRBV7-8,NA,few,TGTGCCAGCAGCCATCGTGCGGAGGGAACCGGGGAGCTGTTTTTT,CASSHRAEGTGELFF
TRBJ2-7,TRBV18,NA,few,TGTGCCAGCTCACCACCCGGGACACCATGCTACGAGCAGTACTTC,CASSPPGTPCYEQYF
TRBJ2-7,TRBV12-3/TRBV12-4,NA,many,TGTGCCAGCACCTTAAGCGGGACAGGCTTCTACGAGCAGTACTTC,CASTLSGTGFYEQYF
TRBJ2-3,TRBV20-1,TRBD2,many,TGCAGTGCCGACCCGACTAGCGGGTCCACAGATACGCAGTATTTT,CSADPTSGSTDTQYF
TRBJ1-1,TRBV27,TRBD1,many,TGTGCCAGCAGTCCCCACAGGGGGAACACTGAAGCTTTCTTT,CASSPHRGNTEAFF
TRBJ1-2,TRBV5-4,NA,few,TGTGCCATGGCCGACGCGAACTATGGCTACACCTTC,CAMADANYGYTF
TRBJ2-7,TRBV30,NA,NA,TGTGCCTGGAGTGTTGGGTTCGGGTACGAGCAGTACTTC,CAWSVGFGYEQYF
TRBJ1-2,TRBV12-3/TRBV12-4,NA,NA,TGTGCCAGCGCCCCGTCGGGGTCGGGGGGCTACACCTTC,CASAPSGSGGYTF
TRBJ1-5,TRBV4-2,NA,few,TGTGCCAGCAGCCAAGATGGCGTAGGGGCCCAGCCCCAGCATTTT,CASSQDGVGAQPQHF
TRBJ2-7,TRBV4-3,TRBD2,many,TGCGCCAGCAGCCAAGAGTTGCTAGCGGAAAAGAGAGCCCTTCCCTACGAGCAGTACTTC,CASSQELLAEKRALPYEQYF
TRBJ1-5,TRBV20-1,NA,few,TGCAGTGCTACGAGGCTGACCGAGCACCCAAATCAGCCCCAGCATTTT,CSATRLTEHPNQPQHF
TRBJ2-1,TRBV4-1,TRBD2,few,TGCGCCAGCAGCCTGACTAGCGCTAAGAACAATGAGCAGTTCTTC,CASSLTSAKNNEQFF
TRBJ2-3,TRBV2,TRBD2,few,TGTGCCAGCAGTGTAGGGACTAGCGGGGGCCGGAGCACAGATACGCAGTATTTT,CASSVGTSGGRSTDTQYF
TRBJ2-5,TRBV5-6,NA,many,TGTGCCAGCAGCGCAAGGGGCCAGGCCCAAGAGACCCAGTACTTC,CASSARGQAQETQYF
TRBJ2-3,TRBV3-1,TRBD1,NA,TGTGCCAGCAGCCAAGGTAACAGGGGGGCCACAGATACGCAGTATTTT,CASSQGNRGATDTQYF
TRBJ2-1,TRBV30,TRBD1,many,TGTGCCTGGAGTGGACAGGGCAATGAGCAGTTCTTC,CAWSGQGNEQFF
TRBJ2-4,TRBV7-2,TRBD2,NA,TGTGCCAGCAGCTGGGGACTAGCGGGGGACAAAAACATTCAGTACTTC,CASSWGLAGDKNIQYF
TRBJ1-2,TRBV20-1,NA,many,TGCAGTGCTAGAGAGGGGATGAACTATGGCTACACCTTC,CSAREGMNYGYTF
TRBJ2-3,TRBV9,NA,NA,TGTGCCAGCAGCGTAGGACCTCAAGATACGCAGTATTTT,CASSVGPQDTQYF
TRBJ1-3,TRBV28,NA,NA,TGTGCCAGCACCCCGGGACTAATCGGAAACACCATATATTTT,CASTPGLIGNTIYF
TRBJ2-3,TRBV7-2,NA,NA,TGTGCCAGCAGCTTACTACCCATACTAGCGAGGGGGCGGGCAGATACGCAGTATTTT,CASSLLPILARGRADTQYF
TRBJ2-3,TRBV6-2/TRBV6-3,NA,many,TGTGCCAGCAGTTACGGTATGGGACTGAGCACAGATACGCAGTATTTT,CASSYGMGLSTDTQYF
TRBJ2-1,TRBV24-1,NA,many,TGTGCCACCAGTGACAATCGGGGGGCTGCTAACAATGAGCAGTTCTTC,CATSDNRGAANNEQFF
TRBJ1-1,TRBV6-2/TRBV6-3,NA,few,TGTGCCAGCAGTTCTCTTGGTGGTTCCGCTGAAGCTTTCTTT,CASSSLGGSAEAFF
TRBJ2-3,TRBV6-5,NA,NA,TGTGCCAGCAGTTACAGAGGAGCAACCAGCACAGACACGCAGTATTTT,CASSYRGATSTDTQYF
TRBJ2-5,TRBV7-2,NA,NA,TGTGCCAACAGCTTAAGAGTAGAGACCCAGTACTTC,CANSLRVETQYF
TRBJ2-5,TRBV5-1,TRBD2,many,TGCGCCAGCAGCCCCCCGATGACTAGCGGGGGTCACCTTCAAGAGACCCAGTACTTC,CASSPPMTSGGHLQETQYF
TRBJ1-1,TRBV20-1,NA,NA,TGCAGTGCTAGAGGGGTAAAAGCTTTCTTT,CSARGVKAFF
TRBJ2-7,TRBV10-3,NA,many,TGTGCCATCACCGAAGGAGGAGGGGTTCGATACGAGCAGTACTTC,CAITEGGGVRYEQYF
TRBJ1-1,TRBV20-1,NA,NA,TGCAGTGCTACTAATATTAAGGGGAGCACTGAAGCTTTCTTT,CSATNIKGSTEAFF
TRBJ2-4,TRBV6-2/TRBV6-3,TRBD1,many,TGTGCCGCAAGGGGACAGTTAGGCGGTGAAAACATTCAGTACTTC,CAARGQLGGENIQYF
TRBJ2-1,TRBV5-8,TRBD1,once,TGTGCCAGTCTAATTTCCCGGGACAGGGGTAACAATGAGCAGTTCTTC,CASLISRDRGNNEQFF
TRBJ1-4,TRBV6-5,NA,many,TGTGCCAGCAGTTGGGGACGACTAGGTGAAAAACTGTTTTTT,CASSWGRLGEKLFF
TRBJ1-5,TRBV18,TRBD1,NA,TGTGCCAGCTCACCACGACAGGGCCAGAATCAGCCCCAGCATTTT,CASSPRQGQNQPQHF
TRBJ1-4,TRBV7-9,TRBD1,few,TGTGCCAGCAGCTATCCCCCCCAGGGAAGGGGGCATGAAAAACTGTTTTTT,CASSYPPQGRGHEKLFF
TRBJ2-2,TRBV6-2/TRBV6-3,NA,many,TGTGCCAGCAGTTCGAACACCGGGGAGCTGTTTTTT,CASSSNTGELFF
TRBJ1-1,TRBV20-1,NA,few,TGCAGTGCCGGAGAGGGGGGAAGGACAAACTGGAACACTGAAGCTTTCTTT,CSAGEGGRTNWNTEAFF